The 11 T cell receptor beta chains below come from one sample, sequenced in a study of blood T cell repertoires in COVID-19. Measured with immunoSEQ multiplex PCR; TCRdb has only the in-frame clones, and not every one. The repertoire has under 200,000 clones, approximately 90% of them found once; the top ten carry 10% to 13%. The sample consisted of peripheral blood. The receptor source for this set is a woman in her seventies with COVID-19, enrolled during active disease.

The genes are TRBV29-1 and TRBJ2-5, with a possible D match to TRBD2 (5 bases). The CDR3 contains 13 residues. In germline, CDR1 is SQVTM, CDR2 ANQGSEA. V was cut by 1 base and J by 2 bases, with 8 bases left in between. As DNA, the CDR3 is TGCAGCGTTGAAGGCGGGTTTCAAGAGACCCAGTACTTC. The encoded protein is CSVEGGFQETQYF. The whole variable domain, remainder taken from reference TRBV29-1 and TRBJ2-5, is SAVISQKPSRDICQRGTSLTIQCQVDSQVTMMFWYRQQPGQSLTLIATANQGSEATYESGFVIDKFPISRPNLTFSTLTVSNMSPEDSSIYLCSVEGGFQETQYFGPGTRLLVL.

The chain carries TRBV29-1 and TRBJ2-5; possible D gene TRBD2, 6 bases. The V gene lost 4 bases and the J gene lost 2 bases, with 8 bases spanning the gap. The germline V gene encodes CDR1 SQVTM and CDR2 ANQGSEA. The CDR3 is made up of 12 amino acids. CDR3: CSVGGVQETQYF. The CDR3 DNA reads as TGCAGCGTTGGGGGGGTACAAGAGACCCAGTACTTC.

The chain uses TRBV14 and TRBJ1-1, with 7 bases identical to TRBD1. The CDR3 contains 14 residues. In germline, CDR1 is SGHDN, CDR2 FVKESK. V lost 5 bases to trimming and J lost 4 bases; unmatched junction nucleotides: 7. DNA of the CDR3: TGTGCCAGCAGCTCAAGGGGGCTGGGCACTGAAGCTTTCTTT. This gives the protein CASSSRGLGTEAFF.

This chain links TRBV24-1 with TRBJ1-5; D might be TRBD1 (6 bases). The CDR3 has 14 amino acids. Trimming cost V 4 bases and J 9 bases, with 15 bases left between them. Germline CDR1 reads KGHDR; CDR2 reads SFDVKD. For the CDR3, the DNA is TGTGCCACCAGTGACTTCACAGGGCTGGGGCCCCAGCATTTT. This translates into CATSDFTGLGPQHF.

The genes are TRBV7-2 and TRBJ2-5; 7 nucleotides align to TRBD1. The ends lost 4 bases at V and 1 base at J; junction bases unmatched: 3. Germline-derived CDR1 and CDR2 are SGHTA and FQGNSA. CDR3 length: 14 amino acids. The CDR3 here is CASSSQGTQETQYF. CDR3 coding DNA: TGTGCCAGCAGCTCACAGGGGACCCAAGAGACCCAGTACTTC. The variable domain in full, completed from reference TRBV7-2 and TRBJ2-5, reads GAGVSQSPSNKVTEKGKDVELRCDPISGHTALYWYRQSLGQGLEFLIYFQGNSAPDKSGLPSDRFSAERTGGSVSTLTIQRTQQEDSAVYLCASSSQGTQETQYFGPGTRLLVL.

This chain connects TRBV7-9 to TRBJ2-5; TRBD2 matches at 9 bases. V lost 2 bases to trimming and J lost 3 bases; unmatched junction nucleotides: 13. The CDR3 totals 18 residues. Germline assignment: CDR1 SEHNR and CDR2 FQNEAQ (reference sequence). The CDR3 is CASSLMFALAGIEETQYF. In DNA form, the CDR3 reads TGTGCCAGCAGCTTAATGTTCGCGCTAGCGGGGATCGAAGAGACCCAGTACTTC.

The gene calls are TRBV18 and TRBJ1-1; TRBD1 might be the D (6 bases). The CDR3 has 15 amino acids. The ends were cut back, 2 bases at V and 4 bases at J, with 14 bases in the middle. CDR1 and CDR2 (germline): KGHSH, LQKENI. The CDR3 DNA follows: TGTGCCAGCTCACCAAACATACAGGGTGGCACTGAAGCTTTCTTT. Translating it yields CASSPNIQGGTEAFF.

This sequence joins TRBV3-1 (or the pseudogene TRBV3-2) and TRBJ1-6, with TRBD1 matching 7 bases. Germline-derived CDR1 and CDR2 are LGHDT and YNNKEL (reference sequence). The V gene end was trimmed by 4 bases and the J gene end by 0 bases; junction bases not matched to a gene: 6. CDR3 length equals 17 residues. In nucleotides, the CDR3 is TGTGCCAGCAGCCCCAGACAGGGTGCCTCCTATAATTCACCCCTCCACTTT. This encodes CASSPRQGASYNSPLHF.

This chain links TRBV5-8 with TRBJ2-5; 9 nucleotides align to TRBD1. This CDR3 spans 12 amino acids. Germline V CDR1 and CDR2: SGHTS, YDEGEE. V shed 6 bases and J 7 bases; nucleotides not matched to a gene: 4. The CDR3 sequence is CASTDRGRTQYF. The DNA for the CDR3 is TGTGCCAGCACGGACAGGGGACGGACCCAGTACTTC. Looking up the rest from reference TRBV5-8 and TRBJ2-5 gives the full variable domain: EAGVTQSPTHLIKTRGQQATLRCSPISGHTSVYWYQQALGLGLQFLLWYDEGEERNRGNFPPRFSGRQFPNYSSELNVNALELEDSALYLCASTDRGRTQYFGPGTRLLVL.

The chain joins TRBV29-1 to TRBJ1-2; TRBD1 aligns across 8 bases. The CDR3 runs to 12 residues. Germline CDR1 reads SQVTM; CDR2 reads ANQGSEA. The CDR3 spells CTTRGPDYGYTF. The CDR3 DNA reads as TGCACCACCAGGGGGCCTGACTATGGCTACACCTTC.

The chain combines TRBV30 with TRBJ1-6, with 9 bases aligning to TRBD1. The CDR3 is 14 amino acids. Germline V gives CDR1 GTSNPN, CDR2 SVGIG (reference sequence). V shed 3 bases, J shed 7 bases, and the junction held 4 bases outside the gene matches. DNA for the CDR3: TGTGCCTGGAGAAGGACAGGGGCCAATTCACCCCTCCACTTT. As protein: CAWRRTGANSPLHF.